The sequence of this T cell receptor (beta chain) was determined in a study of Graves' ophthalmopathy and Graves' hyperthyroidism. Study-wide results and limits: Blood also carried most expanded thyroid clonotypes exceeding 0.001 frequency.

This clonotype was seen only a few times. Its target is unknown. This CDR3 comprises 14 residues. Germline V CDR1 and CDR2: MGHRA, YSYEKL. V dropped 4 bases and J dropped 0 bases, with 7 bases sitting between them. Certain patients were not enrolled. These were patients with other autoimmune diseases, uncontrolled infections, pregnancy or lactation. Amplification of TCR beta CDR3 regions used RNA transcripts. A first-round RT-PCR used HTBI primers, followed by a second-round multiplex PCR. TCRdb reanalysed the multiplex PCR reads using MiXCR and keeps one entry per CDR3 protein. Of roughly 700,000 distinct CDR3 sequences listed, roughly 41% were seen once; the top ten hold approximately 43%.

The sequence came from an adult man with Graves' ophthalmopathy. Sequenced material: peripheral blood. The V and J genes are TRBV4-1 and TRBJ1-5; no firm D call. The CDR3 region is CASSLIYSNQPQHF. CDR3 DNA: TGCGCCAGCAGCCTGATCTATAGCAATCAGCCCCAGCATTTT.